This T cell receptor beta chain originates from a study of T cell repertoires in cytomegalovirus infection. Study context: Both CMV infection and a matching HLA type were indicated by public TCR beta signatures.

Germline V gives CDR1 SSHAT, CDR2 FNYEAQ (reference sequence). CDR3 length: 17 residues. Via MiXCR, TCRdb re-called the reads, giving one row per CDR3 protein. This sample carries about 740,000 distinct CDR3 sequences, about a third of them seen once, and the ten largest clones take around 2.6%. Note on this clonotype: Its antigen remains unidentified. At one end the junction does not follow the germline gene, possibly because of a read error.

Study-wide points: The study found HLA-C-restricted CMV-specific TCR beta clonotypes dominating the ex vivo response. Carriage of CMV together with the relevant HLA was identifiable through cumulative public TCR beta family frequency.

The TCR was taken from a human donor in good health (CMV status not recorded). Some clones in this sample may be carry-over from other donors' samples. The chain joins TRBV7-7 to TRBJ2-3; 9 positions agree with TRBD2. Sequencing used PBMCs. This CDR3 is CASSSGAGGASTDTQYF. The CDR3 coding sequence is TGTGCTAGCAGCTCGGGAGCGGGAGGAGCTAGCACAGATACGCAGTATTTT.